These 7 T cell receptor beta chains were all obtained from the same sample, sequenced in a study of blood T cell repertoires in COVID-19. The repertoire was sequenced with immunoSEQ multiplex PCR; TCRdb's copy has only in-frame clones and lacks some. The table includes about 63,000 clones, around three quarters detected once. The sequenced sample consisted of peripheral blood. The source is a human donor in a cohort sampled during active COVID-19.

This sequence joins TRBV12-3 or TRBV12-4 and TRBJ2-5; tentative D call: TRBD2 (5 bases). The CDR3 totals 12 residues. The V end was cut by 6 bases, the J end by 5 bases, with 10 bases between. Here the CDR3 DNA reads TGTGCCAGCAGCACCGGAGGCGAGACCCAGTACTTC. This sequence encodes CASSTGGETQYF.

The chain combines TRBV27 with TRBJ2-5, with 9 bases lining up with TRBD2. CDR1 MNHEY and CDR2 SMNVEV come from the germline V gene (reference sequence). The J segment lost 5 bases and the V segment lost 3 bases, leaving 13 bases of the junction unmatched. The CDR3 is 17 amino acids. CDR3 nucleotides: TGTGCCAGCAGTTTCGGGACTAGCTCTTCCCCGGGGGAGACCCAGTACTTC. This gives the protein CASSFGTSSSPGETQYF.

The chain links TRBV3-1 (or the pseudogene TRBV3-2) to TRBJ2-1, with 7 bases identical to TRBD2. This CDR3 is built from 14 residues. From germline, CDR1 is LGHDT and CDR2 YNNKEL (reference sequence). Unmatched junction bases numbered 7, after V lost 4 bases and J lost 7 bases. CDR3 in DNA: TGTGCCAGCAGCCCTACGCCACTAGCGAATGAGCAGTTCTTC. Translation gives CASSPTPLANEQFF.

The CDR3 sequence: CASRYRAESYEQYF. CDR3 coding DNA: TGTGCCAGCCGTTACAGGGCCGAATCGTACGAGCAGTACTTC. This sequence joins TRBV2 and TRBJ2-7, with a possible D match to TRBD1 (6 bases). CDR3 length: 14 residues. Germline CDR1 reads SNHLY; CDR2 reads FYNNEI. The V gene lost 8 bases and the J gene lost 4 bases, with 18 bases spanning the gap.

This chain joins TRBV2 and TRBJ2-3; possible D gene TRBD2, 6 bases. This CDR3 has 13 residues. Germline V gene sequence: CDR1 SNHLY, CDR2 FYNNEI. The ends were cut back, 6 bases at V and 2 bases at J, with 9 bases in the middle. CDR3 loop: CASSGSHTDTQYF. The CDR3 region has the DNA TGTGCCAGCAGCGGGAGCCACACAGATACGCAGTATTTT.

The chain employs TRBV6-2 or TRBV6-3 and TRBJ1-5; maybe TRBD1 (5 bases). Germline lookup yields CDR1 MNHEY and CDR2 SVGEGT. This CDR3 comprises 14 residues. The V end was cut by 2 bases, the J end by 7 bases, with 12 bases between. The CDR3 here is CASSYAGPRQPQHF. The CDR3 nucleotides are TGTGCCAGCAGTTACGCAGGGCCACGGCAGCCCCAGCATTTT.

The chain recombines TRBV28 with TRBJ1-2; 7 nucleotides match TRBD1. With V trimmed by 6 bases and J by 4 bases, 8 bases remained unmatched. Germline V gene lookup returns CDR1 MDHEN and CDR2 SYDVKM. The CDR3 runs to 14 residues. This CDR3 reads CASSWGQQSYGYTF. The CDR3 DNA follows: TGTGCCAGCAGCTGGGGACAGCAGTCCTATGGCTACACCTTC.